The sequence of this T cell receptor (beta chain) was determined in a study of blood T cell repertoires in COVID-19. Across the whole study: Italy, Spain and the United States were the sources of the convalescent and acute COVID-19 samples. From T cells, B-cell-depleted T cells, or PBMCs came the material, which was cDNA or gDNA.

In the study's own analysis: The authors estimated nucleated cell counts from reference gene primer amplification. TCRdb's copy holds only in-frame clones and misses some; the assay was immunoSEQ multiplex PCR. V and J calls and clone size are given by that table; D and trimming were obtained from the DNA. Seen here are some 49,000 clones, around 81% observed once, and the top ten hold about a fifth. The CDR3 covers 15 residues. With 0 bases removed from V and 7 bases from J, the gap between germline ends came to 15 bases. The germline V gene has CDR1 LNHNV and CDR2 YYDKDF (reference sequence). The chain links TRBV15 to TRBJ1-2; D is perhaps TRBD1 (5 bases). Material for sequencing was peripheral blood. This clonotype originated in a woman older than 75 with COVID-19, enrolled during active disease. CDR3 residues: CATSRDPQGVRGYTF. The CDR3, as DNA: TGTGCCACCAGCAGAGACCCCCAAGGGGTGCGTGGCTACACCTTC.